This TCR beta chain originates from a study of OX40 agonist ivuxolimab in advanced cancers. Study background: One patient with hepatocellular carcinoma and two with cutaneous melanoma, three in all, had partial responses.

The V gene's germline CDR1 is SNHLY and CDR2 FYNNEI. There are 14 residues in the CDR3. Trimming removed 6 bases from V and 0 bases from J; junction bases left unmatched: 0. Only in-frame clones appear in the TCRdb table, and some are missing; sequencing was by immunoSEQ multiplex PCR. The data hold 81,000 or so clones, with roughly 91% observed a single time. The V call is TRBV2, the J call TRBJ1-4; 8 bases agree with TRBD1. The sequencing here drew on CD4+ or CD8+ T cells sorted from blood, taken in a trial of the OX40 agonist ivuxolimab. This sequence originates from an adult with an advanced solid tumor such as melanoma, head and neck, liver or kidney cancer. The chain's CDR3 is CASRDRATNEKLFF. As DNA, the CDR3 is TGTGCCAGCAGGGACAGGGCAACTAATGAAAAACTGTTTTTT.